This T cell receptor (beta chain) was captured by sequencing in a study of T cell responses to AZD1222 COVID-19 vaccine. As regards this clone: Its antigen remains unknown.

Profiled with immunoSEQ multiplex PCR; TCRdb holds only in-frame clones, not every one. The data contain about 94,000 clones, approximately 90% of them seen just once; the ten biggest clones take up about 14%. Study-wide results and caveats: White British people made up most donors, females outnumbered males, and clonal diversity was possibly underestimated. All repertoire sampling was performed exclusively after the peak T cell response. Targeting of unmutated variant regions was reportedly seen in nearly half of spike-specific TCRs.

This CDR3 is built from 17 residues. The ends were cut back, 4 bases at V and 1 base at J, with 19 bases in the middle. Germline V gene sequence: CDR1 MNHNS, CDR2 SASEGT. The V and J genes are TRBV6-1 and TRBJ1-1, with D hard to call. The source material was peripheral blood, sampled on day 0 of AZD1222 vaccination. The receptor was isolated from an adult in good health. The CDR3 region has the DNA TGTGCCAGCAGTGTAATGACCCCCCGGATTGGGAACACTGAAGCTTTCTTT. This translates into CASSVMTPRIGNTEAFF.